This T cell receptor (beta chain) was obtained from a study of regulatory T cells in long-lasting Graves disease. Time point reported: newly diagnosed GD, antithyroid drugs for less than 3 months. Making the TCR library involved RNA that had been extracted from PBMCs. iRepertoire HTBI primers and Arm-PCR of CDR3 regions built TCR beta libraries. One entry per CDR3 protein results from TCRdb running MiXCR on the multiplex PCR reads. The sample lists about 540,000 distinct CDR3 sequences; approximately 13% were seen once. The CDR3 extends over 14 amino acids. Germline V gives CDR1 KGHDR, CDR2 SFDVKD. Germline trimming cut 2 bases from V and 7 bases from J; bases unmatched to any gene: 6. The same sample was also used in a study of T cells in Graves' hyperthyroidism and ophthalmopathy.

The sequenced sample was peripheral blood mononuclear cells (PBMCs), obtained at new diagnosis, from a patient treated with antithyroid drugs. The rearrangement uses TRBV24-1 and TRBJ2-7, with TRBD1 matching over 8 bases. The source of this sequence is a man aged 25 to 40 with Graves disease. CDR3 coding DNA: TGTGCCACCAGTGATTCGTCAGGGGGCGGAGAGCAGTACTTC. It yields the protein CATSDSSGGGEQYF.